A single sample gave rise to the 8 T cell receptor beta chains below, sequenced in a study of cytomegalovirus exposure and HLA in healthy donors. The PCR used 60 Vbeta and 13 Jbeta primers. Repertoires were generated with immunoSEQ multiplex PCR, while TCRdb's copy carries only in-frame clones and drops some. The table includes 88,000 or so clones, approximately 62% detected once. The sequencing sample was made of PBMCs. Source of these receptors: a male donor in good health and CMV-seropositive.

CDR3 region: CSVAGGESLNTEAFF. For the CDR3, the DNA is TGCAGCGTTGCCGGGGGGGAGAGTTTGAACACTGAAGCTTTCTTT. The chain recombines TRBV29-1 with TRBJ1-1; a possible D gene is TRBD1 (5 bases). The length of the CDR3 is 15 residues. Trimming removed 4 bases at V and 0 bases at J, with 15 bases between. Per the germline V gene, CDR1 is SQVTM and CDR2 is ANQGSEA.

The chain recombines TRBV5-1 with TRBJ1-2, with 11 bases lining up with TRBD1. The CDR3 sequence is 15 residues long. The V and J ends lost 4 bases and 5 bases, in that order; junction bases with no gene match: 7. The germline V gene has CDR1 SGHRS and CDR2 YFSETQ. The CDR3 sequence: CASSPRTGGIYGYTF. In DNA, the CDR3 is TGCGCCAGCAGCCCTCGGACAGGGGGCATTTATGGCTACACCTTC.

The chain recombines TRBV4-2 with TRBJ2-3; 11 bases fit TRBD2. CDR1 is LGHNA, CDR2 YNFKEQ, per germline. V lost 2 bases and J lost 0; bases outside the gene matches: 10. This CDR3 has 19 residues. The CDR3 DNA follows: TGTGCCAGCAGCCAACCTACTAGCGGGAGCCCCGGAAGCACAGATACGCAGTATTTT. Its translation is CASSQPTSGSPGSTDTQYF.

The rearrangement joins TRBV10-3 to TRBJ1-1; possibly TRBD1 for D (5 bases). The CDR3 has 13 amino acids. Germline-derived CDR1 and CDR2 are ENHRY and SYGVKD. Trimming cost V 7 bases and J 3 bases, with 12 bases left between them. CDR3 nucleotides: TGTGCCATCACCTTGGGGGGAGACACTGAAGCTTTCTTT. This sequence encodes CAITLGGDTEAFF.

The chain joins TRBV30 to TRBJ1-1, with D hard to call. The germline CDR1 and CDR2 sequences are GTSNPN and SVGIG (reference sequence). The length of the CDR3 is 13 residues. Trimming shortened V by 0 bases and J by 4 bases, and 9 bases separated the two germline ends. CDR3 in amino acids: CAWSVSLSTEAFF. CDR3 bases: TGTGCCTGGAGTGTTTCCCTCTCCACTGAAGCTTTCTTT.

Points on this clone: At one of its ends the junction is not consistent with the germline gene, which may arise from a read error. The V and J genes are TRBV5-1 and TRBJ2-5, with 9 bases identical to TRBD2. This CDR3 is 16 amino acids long. The V gene's germline CDR1 is SGHRS and CDR2 YFSETQ. The CDR3 here is CASSLEGRGGQKTQYF. The CDR3 region has the DNA TGCGCCAGCAGCTTGGAGGGGCGGGGGGGCCAAAAGACCCAGTACTTC.

This chain links TRBV30 with TRBJ1-4, with 7 bases matching TRBD1. V trimming: 2 bases; J trimming: 5 bases; junction bases outside the gene matches: 5. The CDR3 length is 14 residues. Germline V gene sequence: CDR1 GTSNPN, CDR2 SVGIG (reference sequence). CDR3 region: CAWSRDRVNEKLFF. The CDR3 DNA is TGTGCCTGGAGTCGAGACAGGGTCAATGAAAAACTGTTTTTT.

This chain uses TRBV7-9 with TRBJ2-5; D is unclear. Per the germline V gene, CDR1 is SEHNR and CDR2 is FQNEAQ (reference sequence). With 5 bases removed from V and 5 bases from J, the gap between germline ends came to 15 bases. The CDR3 extends over 14 amino acids. Written as DNA, the CDR3 is TGTGCCAGCAGCCAGACAAACTCCCCCGAGACCCAGTACTTC. Translating it yields CASSQTNSPETQYF.